This is a list of T cell receptor beta chains from one sample in a study of blood T cell repertoires in COVID-19. Some clones are missing from TCRdb's copy, which holds only in-frame ones; the method was immunoSEQ multiplex PCR. Of about 340,000 clones in the sample, 92% are singletons; the top ten hold around a sixth. Sequenced: PBMCs or T cells enriched from blood (not recorded which). These receptors came from a woman aged 25 to 39 who had recovered from COVID-19. CDR3s include the opening cysteine and the closing phenylalanine or tryptophan. The D gene is left open where the match is weak. Clone size is given for some rows only: seen once, a few or many times, or a class if the clone is expanded.

D,V,J,size,DNA,CDR3
.,TRBV5-6,TRBJ1-2,.,TGTGCCAGCAGCGCGGGACCAGAGAGGTTAGGGGGCTACACCTTC,CASSAGPERLGGYTF
TRBD1,TRBV2,TRBJ2-7,.,TGTGCCAGCAGTGAACGGGGACAGGGCTTCTACGAGCAGTACTTC,CASSERGQGFYEQYF
.,TRBV15,TRBJ2-7,few,TGTGCCACCAGCGGGATTAGAGTGGGAGAAACCACATCCTACGAGCAGTACTTC,CATSGIRVGETTSYEQYF
.,TRBV27,TRBJ2-4,.,TGTGCCAGCAACCGGACAGTCTTAAGAAACATTCAGTACTTC,CASNRTVLRNIQYF
.,TRBV6-2/TRBV6-3,TRBJ2-5,.,TGTGCCAGCAGTTCAGGGGACGAGTTGGAGACCCAGTACTTC,CASSSGDELETQYF
TRBD2,TRBV7-3,TRBJ2-1,.,TGTGCCAGCAGCCCTGGGACTAGCGGGTACAATGAGCAGTTCTTC,CASSPGTSGYNEQFF
TRBD1,TRBV27,TRBJ2-2,once,TGTGCCAGCATAGGACAGGGGGCCGGGGAGCTGTTTTTT,CASIGQGAGELFF
TRBD1,TRBV28,TRBJ2-4,.,TGTGCCAGCCTGGGACAGGGAGAAAACATTCAGTACTTC,CASLGQGENIQYF
.,TRBV5-1,TRBJ1-1,.,TGCGCCAGCAGCCCACGGGAGGGCCTGAACACTGAAGCTTTCTTT,CASSPREGLNTEAFF
.,TRBV7-2,TRBJ1-2,.,TGTGCCAGCAGCCCCACGGCGGGGGCGGTCTATGGCTACACCTTC,CASSPTAGAVYGYTF
TRBD1,TRBV29-1,TRBJ2-1,.,TGCAGCGTCTCCGGACAGGGCCCCCCTCTAAGCTCCTACAATGAGCAGTTCTTC,CSVSGQGPPLSSYNEQFF
TRBD2,TRBV7-3,TRBJ2-1,.,TGTGCCAGCAGCTCCGGACTAGCGGGGGGGCACGAGCAGTTCTTC,CASSSGLAGGHEQFF
TRBD1,TRBV6-1,TRBJ1-1,.,TGTGCCAGCAGTGAACAGGGGGCCAACACTGAAGCTTTCTTT,CASSEQGANTEAFF
TRBD2,TRBV28,TRBJ2-3,.,TGTGCCAGCAGCCTTGGGGGGGGACCATCCCCCCCCACAGATACGCAGTATTTT,CASSLGGGPSPPTDTQYF
.,TRBV19,TRBJ2-5,.,TGTGCCAGTAGTACCGACGGGTTCACCCAGTACTTC,CASSTDGFTQYF
.,TRBV5-1,TRBJ2-7,.,TGCGCCAGCAGCTTGGGGGCTGGGGGCGGGCCCTCCTACGAGCAGTACTTC,CASSLGAGGGPSYEQYF
.,TRBV30,TRBJ2-3,.,TGTGCCTGGAGTCCGACGGGTGATACGCAGTATTTT,CAWSPTGDTQYF
.,TRBV30,TRBJ2-7,.,TGTGCCTGGAGTTCCCGTCGGGGAAACCCCTACGAGCAGTACTTC,CAWSSRRGNPYEQYF
TRBD1,TRBV18,TRBJ2-7,.,TGTGCCAGCTCACCACCTGGACAGGGAACCTACGAGCAGTACTTC,CASSPPGQGTYEQYF
TRBD1,TRBV4-3,TRBJ2-7,.,TGCGCCAGCAGCCAAGATGGTCAGGGGGCGCGCTACGAGCAGTACTTC,CASSQDGQGARYEQYF
.,TRBV7-9,TRBJ1-1,.,TGTGCCAGCAGCTTAGCGGGCGGGGGTACTGAAGCTTTCTTT,CASSLAGGGTEAFF
.,TRBV29-1,TRBJ1-5,.,TGCAGCGCAGAAGGGGCCACCTTGAAGGGTCAGCCCCAGCATTTT,CSAEGATLKGQPQHF
.,TRBV11-2,TRBJ2-7,.,TGTGCCAGCAGCCGAGCGGCCCCGAGCTCCTACGAGCAGTACTTC,CASSRAAPSSYEQYF
TRBD1,TRBV27,TRBJ2-1,.,TGTGCCAGCAGTTTAATAGGGGGCTTCTACAATGAGCAGTTCTTC,CASSLIGGFYNEQFF
.,TRBV19,TRBJ1-4,.,TGTGCCAGTAGTGACCAGGTGGATGAAAAACTGTTTTTT,CASSDQVDEKLFF